These 8 T cell receptor beta chains share one sample of origin, sequenced in a study of T cells in localized non-small cell lung cancer (dated by TCRdb to 2018 to 2020). Library preparation used the immunoSEQ multiplex PCR assay. TCRdb re-hosts the immuneACCESS table, in-frame sequences only. Its copies lack some clones; in the studies checked, an unresolved V gene accounts for under half of them, and the cause for the rest is not known. In all, the sample holds some 1,600 clones, and under 20% of those were seen once. The ten largest clones represent over 12% of the sample. This material consisted of lung tumor tissue, taken before any cancer treatment. The receptor source for this set is a woman aged 40 to 75 with stage I lung adenocarcinoma.

The chain links TRBV19 to TRBJ1-2; tentatively, D is TRBD1 (6 bases). The CDR3 spans 14 residues. CDR1 is LNHDA and CDR2 is SQIVND in the germline V gene (reference sequence). V was pared by 8 bases and J by 2 bases, with 15 bases between. In DNA, the CDR3 is TGTGCCAGTTCCCGGGACATAGGAAACTATGGCTACACCTTC. Translating it yields CASSRDIGNYGYTF.

The sample holds a few counts of this clone. V gene TRBV6-8 combines with J gene TRBJ1-1; D is undetermined. Germline loops: CDR1 MNHGY, CDR2 SAAAGT. V lost 9 bases and J lost 2, with 10 bases in between. There are 12 residues in the CDR3. CDR3: CASRRTNTEAFF. In nucleotides, the CDR3 is TGTGCCAGTCGGAGGACCAACACTGAAGCTTTCTTT.

J is TRBJ2-7 and V is TRBV19; 8 nucleotides align to TRBD1. V dropped 3 bases and J dropped 2; count of bases not matched to a gene: 3. Germline V lookup: CDR1 LNHDA, CDR2 SQIVND (reference sequence). The CDR3 is made up of 14 amino acids. DNA of the CDR3: TGTGCCAGTAGTATCACGGACAGGGCCTACGAGCAGTACTTC. Amino acid sequence: CASSITDRAYEQYF.

The V gene is TRBV29-1, the J gene TRBJ2-1, with a tentative D call TRBD1 (6 bases). Germline V gene sequence: CDR1 SQVTM, CDR2 ANQGSEA. This CDR3 spans 14 amino acids. V lost 6 bases and J lost 0, with 12 bases in between. The CDR3 DNA reads TGCAGCGTCGGACAGTTGAGCTCCTACAATGAGCAGTTCTTC. It encodes CSVGQLSSYNEQFF.

This clone was detected a few times. This chain links TRBV30 with TRBJ2-3; D uncertain. Per germline, CDR1 GTSNPN and CDR2 SVGIG (reference sequence). V lost 2 bases and J lost 2, with 8 bases in between. There are 13 residues in the CDR3. The CDR3 is CAWSRVYTDTQYF. The CDR3 region has the DNA TGTGCCTGGAGTAGGGTATACACAGATACGCAGTATTTT.

There are a few counts of this clone. V is TRBV28 and J is TRBJ1-5; 9 bases are a match to TRBD1. There are 14 residues in the CDR3. Germline V gene data show CDR1 as MDHEN and CDR2 as SYDVKM. The ends lost 3 bases at V and 4 bases at J; junction bases unmatched: 1. The CDR3 loop reads CASSFGTGNQPQHF. CDR3 in DNA: TGTGCCAGCAGTTTTGGGACAGGGAATCAGCCCCAGCATTTT.

This clone is large (0.1 to 1%) within its sample. The V call is TRBV11-3, the J call TRBJ1-5, with TRBD1 as a possible D gene (6 bases). In germline, CDR1 is SGHNT, CDR2 YENEEA. V lost 1 base and J 6 bases, leaving 13 bases between the germline ends. CDR3 size: 15 residues. Written as DNA, the CDR3 is TGTGCCAGCAGCTTAGGCGATAGGGGGGTTCAGCCCCAGCATTTT. It translates to CASSLGDRGVQPQHF.

The chain links TRBV5-1 to TRBJ2-3, with 7 bases matching TRBD1. The J segment lost 0 bases and the V segment lost 4 bases, leaving 14 bases of the junction unmatched. Germline lookup yields CDR1 SGHRS and CDR2 YFSETQ. The CDR3 loop spans 18 amino acids. Here the CDR3 DNA reads TGCGCCAGCAGCCTTGGGGACAGAAAATTATCTAGCACAGATACGCAGTATTTT. As protein: CASSLGDRKLSSTDTQYF. Full variable domain (remainder filled in from reference TRBV5-1 and TRBJ2-3): KAGVTQTPRYLIKTRGQQVTLSCSPISGHRSVSWYQQTPGQGLQFLFEYFSETQRNKGNFPGRFSGRQFSNSRSEMNVSTLELGDSALYLCASSLGDRKLSSTDTQYFGPGTRLTVL.